This T cell receptor (beta chain) was documented in a study of identifying expanded T cells in peripheral blood (dated by TCRdb to between 2018 and 2021). Background for the entire study: Technical replicates were generated by sequencing separate aliquots of the same genomic DNA pool, with four replicates compared pairwise.

No immune events, such as infections, were documented for the healthy donors during the collection period. Time-dependent variance in a beta-binomial model of T-cell clone differential abundance was calibrated using healthy-donor blood repertoires as a training cohort. The training cohort comprised approximately 10 healthy donors, 3 female and 7 male. On average the donors were around 45 years old, and their ages spanned roughly 29 to 64 years. Whole blood, obtained from a commercial supplier, was collected from each healthy donor at three time points spaced approximately 13 days apart. Genomic DNA was extracted from unsorted whole blood for immunosequencing. Broader findings and caveats from the paper: Both the number of clones called differentially abundant and the false-positive rate were significantly reduced by the beta-binomial model across all healthy-donor time intervals. The binomial model flagged around 1.2 differentially abundant clones between technical replicates but 15 to 17 over approximately 2 weeks and over 18 over approximately 4 weeks. The authors expected that over much longer intervals, such as months to years, biological variance in healthy repertoires might increase even further. In all healthy donors, the variance in clone template counts between samples taken roughly 14 days apart rose significantly as total template count increased.

As regards this clone: It lacks a known antigen. It has no much larger one-base neighbor in the sample; base qualities were not kept.

CDR3 length: 17 amino acids, cysteine to phenylalanine. Only the CDR3 part of the read is kept: 51 bases, read in frame from the first base. V is clipped by 1 base and J by 0 bases, and the sequence between their germline boundaries is 14 bases long. Based on the germline V gene, the CDR1 and CDR2 sequences are SGHDT and YYEEEE. The immunoSEQ Assay, which uses bias-controlled multiplex PCR amplification of genomic DNA, was used to profile TCRbeta CDR3 regions. The study's processing was this. The absolute abundance of each unique TCRbeta CDR3 region was quantified after sequences were collapsed and filtered. Differential abundance was assessed using a binomial (Fisher-equivalent) model and a beta-binomial model in which time-dependent variance fitted from healthy donors was added. Any clone with fewer than 5 combined templates was excluded, and a clone was called differentially abundant if its Benjamini-Hochberg FDR was below 0.01. Beta-binomial variance was modeled as a function of total template count across the two samples using the form v = (b*log(k)+a)^2. In TCRdb, the immuneACCESS table is reduced to in-frame sequences with V and J assigned. These tables do not hold every clone; where another copy was compared, an unresolved V gene accounts for under half, and the others remain unexplained. The D gene and trimming were derived from the DNA, and the V and J assignments and clone size from that table. The sample has some 95,000 clones on record, approximately 86% of them singletons. 5.6% of the sample goes to the ten largest clones.

The sequence came from a person between 18 and 70 years old in good health. The rearranged chain carries TRBV5-6 and TRBJ1-3; the D gene assignment is ambiguous. Material for sequencing was blood. The CDR3 corresponds to CASSLLGGKGSGNTIYF. In nucleotides, the sequence is TGTGCCAGCAGCTTGCTGGGTGGAAAAGGCTCTGGAAACACCATATATTTT.